The source of this T cell receptor beta chain is a study of T cells in Graves' hyperthyroidism and ophthalmopathy. Overall study: Peripheral blood sampling occurred at initial diagnosis, before any treatment. The study's findings and limits: Within blood appeared most thyroid clonotypes that had expanded above 0.001.

RNA transcripts were the template for amplifying TCR beta CDR3 regions. The study used the HTBI primer set for a first-round RT-PCR of the TCR CDR3. TCRdb ran MiXCR on the multiplex PCR reads and lists one entry per CDR3 protein. This table has 500,000 to 650,000 distinct CDR3 sequences, 12% to 15% appearing once. For Graves' hyperthyroidism to be stable, ophthalmopathy could not progress within 18 months. Uncontrolled infections, other autoimmune diseases, pregnancy or lactation led to exclusion of patients. This clonotype has at least ten counts. Its specificity is not known. The source of this sequence is a woman in her thirties or forties with Graves' hyperthyroidism. Sequences were obtained from blood.

The CDR3, as DNA: TGCAGTGCTAGAGATCTTTCTCGGGGTAGCGATACGCAGTATTTT. Translated, it gives CSARDLSRGSDTQYF. The rearrangement joins TRBV20-1 to TRBJ2-3, with D perhaps matching TRBD2 (5 bases). Germline V CDR1 and CDR2: DFQATT, SNEGSKA (reference sequence). This CDR3 is 15 amino acids long. Between the trimmed V and J ends, which lost 0 bases and 6 bases, there was a span of 16 bases.